A selection of T cell receptor beta chains follows, all from one sample in a study of shared clonotypes between healthy human individuals. Assay: immunoSEQ multiplex PCR; the TCRdb copy retains only in-frame clones and omits some. The data show 640,000 or so clones, with about two thirds seen just once and approximately 2% held by the top ten. The source material was memory CD4+ T cells sorted from blood. These receptors all come from a woman in her 30s in good health. CDR3s include the opening cysteine and the closing phenylalanine or tryptophan. D genes are given only for firm matches. Expanded clones are given a class, and other clones once, few, many or no size at all.

j_call: TRBJ1-2
v_call: TRBV18
d_call: -
clone_size: -
cdr3_aa: CASSPVGDRGYTF
cdr3_nt: TGTGCCAGCTCACCAGTGGGGGATCGGGGCTACACCTTC

j_call: TRBJ2-1
v_call: TRBV5-6
d_call: TRBD2
clone_size: -
cdr3_aa: CASSTSGRYNEQFF
cdr3_nt: TGTGCCAGCAGCACTAGCGGGAGATATAATGAGCAGTTCTTC

j_call: TRBJ2-7
v_call: TRBV19
d_call: -
clone_size: -
cdr3_aa: CASSNQGTGSYEQYF
cdr3_nt: TGTGCCAGTAGCAATCAAGGTACAGGTTCCTACGAGCAGTACTTC

j_call: TRBJ1-5
v_call: TRBV7-6
d_call: TRBD1
clone_size: -
cdr3_aa: CASSLVTGDFQPQHF
cdr3_nt: TGTGCCAGCAGCTTAGTCACAGGGGATTTTCAGCCCCAGCATTTT

j_call: TRBJ1-1
v_call: TRBV28
d_call: -
clone_size: -
cdr3_aa: CASSLSRRNTEAFF
cdr3_nt: TGTGCCAGCAGTTTGTCCAGAAGGAACACTGAAGCTTTCTTT

j_call: TRBJ1-4
v_call: TRBV28
d_call: -
clone_size: few
cdr3_aa: CASCVGDEKLFF
cdr3_nt: TGTGCCAGCTGTGTTGGGGATGAAAAACTGTTTTTT

j_call: TRBJ2-1
v_call: TRBV7-9
d_call: TRBD1
clone_size: -
cdr3_aa: CASSVGTGFNEQFF
cdr3_nt: TGTGCCAGCAGCGTCGGGACAGGGTTCAATGAGCAGTTCTTC

j_call: TRBJ2-1
v_call: TRBV11-3
d_call: TRBD2
clone_size: few
cdr3_aa: CASSPTTSGIAGGYNEQFF
cdr3_nt: TGTGCCAGCAGCCCCACCACCTCGGGGATAGCGGGAGGCTACAATGAGCAGTTCTTC

j_call: TRBJ2-1
v_call: TRBV4-1
d_call: TRBD2
clone_size: few
cdr3_aa: CASSQERLADNNEQFF
cdr3_nt: TGCGCCAGCAGCCAAGAAAGACTAGCGGATAACAATGAGCAGTTCTTC

j_call: TRBJ2-3
v_call: TRBV11-2
d_call: -
clone_size: once
cdr3_aa: CASSLRGAGSADTQYF
cdr3_nt: TGTGCCAGCAGCTTACGGGGGGCAGGCAGCGCAGATACGCAGTATTTT

j_call: TRBJ2-4
v_call: TRBV29-1
d_call: TRBD1
clone_size: -
cdr3_aa: CSAARTGGPIAKNIQYF
cdr3_nt: TGCAGCGCCGCCCGTACAGGGGGCCCCATAGCCAAAAACATTCAGTACTTC

j_call: TRBJ2-1
v_call: TRBV29-1
d_call: TRBD2
clone_size: few
cdr3_aa: CSTTGTTTYNEQFF
cdr3_nt: TGCAGCACCACCGGGACTACTACCTACAATGAGCAGTTCTTC

j_call: TRBJ2-7
v_call: TRBV2
d_call: TRBD1
clone_size: -
cdr3_aa: CASSRTGPVPYEQYF
cdr3_nt: TGTGCCAGCAGTAGGACAGGTCCGGTCCCCTACGAGCAGTACTTC

j_call: TRBJ1-2
v_call: TRBV7-2
d_call: -
clone_size: -
cdr3_aa: CASSFAQAAGGYTF
cdr3_nt: TGTGCCAGCAGCTTTGCCCAAGCCGCCGGCGGCTACACCTTC

j_call: TRBJ2-4
v_call: TRBV7-9
d_call: -
clone_size: -
cdr3_aa: CASTPRGAGDIQYF
cdr3_nt: TGTGCCAGCACCCCGAGAGGGGCAGGGGACATTCAGTACTTC

j_call: TRBJ2-3
v_call: TRBV7-2
d_call: -
clone_size: -
cdr3_aa: CASSLMGAGTDTQYF
cdr3_nt: TGTGCCAGCAGCTTAATGGGCGCCGGCACAGATACGCAGTATTTT

j_call: TRBJ1-1
v_call: TRBV7-8
d_call: -
clone_size: -
cdr3_aa: CASSLNQGLQNTEAFF
cdr3_nt: TGTGCCAGCAGCCTAAACCAGGGACTGCAGAACACTGAAGCTTTCTTT

j_call: TRBJ1-1
v_call: TRBV10-3
d_call: -
clone_size: once
cdr3_aa: CAISGEMNTEAFF
cdr3_nt: TGTGCCATCAGTGGGGAGATGAACACTGAAGCTTTCTTT

j_call: TRBJ2-7
v_call: TRBV27
d_call: -
clone_size: -
cdr3_aa: CATRAIGASSSYEQYF
cdr3_nt: TGTGCCACCAGGGCGATCGGAGCTTCCAGCTCCTACGAGCAGTACTTC

j_call: TRBJ2-7
v_call: TRBV27
d_call: -
clone_size: -
cdr3_aa: CASSFDLDSGYEQYF
cdr3_nt: TGTGCCAGCAGTTTCGATTTGGACAGTGGGTACGAGCAGTACTTC

j_call: TRBJ2-5
v_call: TRBV7-9
d_call: -
clone_size: -
cdr3_aa: CASSPQGTQYF
cdr3_nt: TGTGCCAGCAGCCCCCAGGGGACCCAGTACTTC

j_call: TRBJ2-3
v_call: TRBV10-1
d_call: -
clone_size: -
cdr3_aa: CASSGRRTDTQYF
cdr3_nt: TGCGCCAGCAGTGGCCGGCGCACAGATACGCAGTATTTT

j_call: TRBJ2-3
v_call: TRBV29-1
d_call: -
clone_size: -
cdr3_aa: CSVPPILTSLGPDTQYF
cdr3_nt: TGCAGCGTGCCCCCAATTTTGACTAGTCTTGGTCCAGATACGCAGTATTTT

j_call: TRBJ2-7
v_call: TRBV5-1
d_call: -
clone_size: -
cdr3_aa: CASSVESGGNYEQYF
cdr3_nt: TGCGCCAGCAGCGTGGAGTCGGGCGGGAACTACGAGCAGTACTTC

j_call: TRBJ2-7
v_call: TRBV28
d_call: TRBD1
clone_size: -
cdr3_aa: CASCEGARYEQYF
cdr3_nt: TGTGCCAGTTGTGAGGGGGCTCGGTACGAGCAGTACTTC

j_call: TRBJ2-7
v_call: TRBV11-2
d_call: -
clone_size: -
cdr3_aa: CASSLAAGEWWEQYF
cdr3_nt: TGTGCCAGCAGCTTAGCGGCAGGGGAATGGTGGGAGCAGTACTTC

j_call: TRBJ1-5
v_call: TRBV19
d_call: -
clone_size: -
cdr3_aa: CASSLRGEGSYSNQPQHF
cdr3_nt: TGTGCCAGTTCTTTAAGGGGGGAAGGCAGTTATAGCAATCAGCCCCAGCATTTT

j_call: TRBJ2-1
v_call: TRBV7-9
d_call: -
clone_size: -
cdr3_aa: CASSLGAGEHNEQFF
cdr3_nt: TGTGCCAGCAGCTTAGGGGCAGGGGAGCACAATGAGCAGTTCTTC

j_call: TRBJ2-3
v_call: TRBV18
d_call: -
clone_size: few
cdr3_aa: CASSSDTDTQYF
cdr3_nt: TGTGCCAGCTCATCAGACACAGATACGCAGTATTTT

j_call: TRBJ2-3
v_call: TRBV27
d_call: -
clone_size: -
cdr3_aa: CASSLYGSTDTQYF
cdr3_nt: TGTGCCAGCAGTTTATATGGGTCCACAGATACGCAGTATTTT

j_call: TRBJ2-1
v_call: TRBV7-2
d_call: -
clone_size: -
cdr3_aa: CASSHGTRSYNEQFF
cdr3_nt: TGTGCCAGCAGCCACGGGACGCGCTCCTACAATGAGCAGTTCTTC

j_call: TRBJ1-1
v_call: TRBV7-3
d_call: -
clone_size: -
cdr3_aa: CASSLIGGYTEAFF
cdr3_nt: TGTGCCAGCAGCTTAATAGGGGGGTACACTGAAGCTTTCTTT

j_call: TRBJ2-7
v_call: TRBV19
d_call: -
clone_size: once
cdr3_aa: CASSPPHSYEQYF
cdr3_nt: TGTGCCAGTAGTCCCCCCCACTCCTACGAGCAGTACTTC

j_call: TRBJ2-5
v_call: TRBV19
d_call: -
clone_size: -
cdr3_aa: CASSIRSTQETQYF
cdr3_nt: TGTGCCAGTAGTATCCGGAGCACCCAAGAGACCCAGTACTTC

j_call: TRBJ2-3
v_call: TRBV7-2
d_call: TRBD2
clone_size: -
cdr3_aa: CASSPGLAGGIDTQYF
cdr3_nt: TGTGCCAGCAGCCCGGGGCTAGCGGGAGGGATAGATACGCAGTATTTT

j_call: TRBJ1-1
v_call: TRBV5-1
d_call: -
clone_size: -
cdr3_aa: CASSFSENTEAFF
cdr3_nt: TGCGCCAGCAGCTTCTCCGAGAACACTGAAGCTTTCTTT

j_call: TRBJ2-5
v_call: TRBV14
d_call: -
clone_size: -
cdr3_aa: CASSQEFGLLRETQYF
cdr3_nt: TGTGCCAGCAGCCAAGAATTCGGGCTTTTGCGGGAGACCCAGTACTTC

j_call: TRBJ1-5
v_call: TRBV29-1
d_call: TRBD1
clone_size: -
cdr3_aa: CSVRQGMGQPQHF
cdr3_nt: TGCAGCGTTCGACAGGGAATGGGCCAGCCCCAGCATTTT

j_call: TRBJ2-3
v_call: TRBV4-1
d_call: -
clone_size: -
cdr3_aa: CASSQVPGLTRGTDTQYF
cdr3_nt: TGCGCCAGCAGCCAAGTTCCGGGCCTCACTAGGGGCACAGATACGCAGTATTTT

j_call: TRBJ2-3
v_call: TRBV29-1
d_call: TRBD2
clone_size: -
cdr3_aa: CSVVSSGKVDTQYF
cdr3_nt: TGCAGCGTTGTATCTAGCGGGAAGGTAGATACGCAGTATTTT

j_call: TRBJ1-1
v_call: TRBV7-9
d_call: -
clone_size: -
cdr3_aa: CASSLIWGGYTEAFF
cdr3_nt: TGTGCCAGCAGCTTAATTTGGGGGGGTTACACTGAAGCTTTCTTT

j_call: TRBJ1-2
v_call: TRBV5-1
d_call: -
clone_size: -
cdr3_aa: CASSAEWTTMGYTF
cdr3_nt: TGCGCCAGCAGCGCCGAATGGACAACGATGGGCTACACCTTC

j_call: TRBJ2-7
v_call: TRBV5-1
d_call: -
clone_size: -
cdr3_aa: CASSFTGEQYF
cdr3_nt: TGCGCCAGCAGCTTCACGGGCGAGCAGTACTTC